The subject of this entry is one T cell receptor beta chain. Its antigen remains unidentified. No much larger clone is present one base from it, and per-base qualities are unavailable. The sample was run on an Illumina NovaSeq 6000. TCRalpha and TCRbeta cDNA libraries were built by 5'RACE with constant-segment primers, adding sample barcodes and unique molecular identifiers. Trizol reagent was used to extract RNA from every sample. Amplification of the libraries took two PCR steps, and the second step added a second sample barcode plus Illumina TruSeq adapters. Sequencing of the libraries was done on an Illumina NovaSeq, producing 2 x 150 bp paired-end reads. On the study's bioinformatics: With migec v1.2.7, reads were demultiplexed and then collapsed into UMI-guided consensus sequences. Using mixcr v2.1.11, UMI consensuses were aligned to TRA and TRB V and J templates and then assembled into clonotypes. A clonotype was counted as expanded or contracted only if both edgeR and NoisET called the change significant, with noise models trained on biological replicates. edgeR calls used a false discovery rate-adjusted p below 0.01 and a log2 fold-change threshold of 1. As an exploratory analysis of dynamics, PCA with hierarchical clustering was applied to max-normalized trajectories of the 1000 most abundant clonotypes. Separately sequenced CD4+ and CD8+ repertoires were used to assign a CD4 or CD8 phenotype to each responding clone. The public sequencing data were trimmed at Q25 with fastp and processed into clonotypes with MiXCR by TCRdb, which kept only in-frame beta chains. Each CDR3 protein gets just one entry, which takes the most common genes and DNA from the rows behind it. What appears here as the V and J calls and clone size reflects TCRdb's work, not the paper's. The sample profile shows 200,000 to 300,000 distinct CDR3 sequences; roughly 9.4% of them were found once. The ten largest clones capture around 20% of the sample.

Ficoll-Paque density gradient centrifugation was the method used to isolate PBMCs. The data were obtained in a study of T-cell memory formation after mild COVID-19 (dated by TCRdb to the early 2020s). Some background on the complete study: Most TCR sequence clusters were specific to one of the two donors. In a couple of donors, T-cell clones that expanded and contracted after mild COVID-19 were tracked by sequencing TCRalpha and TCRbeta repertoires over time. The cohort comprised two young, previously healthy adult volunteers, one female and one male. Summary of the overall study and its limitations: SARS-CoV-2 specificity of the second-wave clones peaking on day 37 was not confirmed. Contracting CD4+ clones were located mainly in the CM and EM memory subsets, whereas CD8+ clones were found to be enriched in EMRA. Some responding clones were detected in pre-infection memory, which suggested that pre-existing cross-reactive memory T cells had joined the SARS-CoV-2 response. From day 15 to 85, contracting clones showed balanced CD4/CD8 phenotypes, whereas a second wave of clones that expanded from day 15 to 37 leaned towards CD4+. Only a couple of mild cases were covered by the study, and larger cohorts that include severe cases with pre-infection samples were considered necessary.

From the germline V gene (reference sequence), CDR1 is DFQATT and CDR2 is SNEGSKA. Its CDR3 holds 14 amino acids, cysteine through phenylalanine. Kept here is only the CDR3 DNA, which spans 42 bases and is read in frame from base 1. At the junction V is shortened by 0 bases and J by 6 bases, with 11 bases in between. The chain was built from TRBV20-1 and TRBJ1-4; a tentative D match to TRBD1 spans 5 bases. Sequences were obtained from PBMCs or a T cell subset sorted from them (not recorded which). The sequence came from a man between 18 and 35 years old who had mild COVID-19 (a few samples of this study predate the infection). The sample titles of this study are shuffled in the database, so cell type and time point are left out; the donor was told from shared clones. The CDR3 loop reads CSAREVTGHEKLFF. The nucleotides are TGCAGTGCTAGAGAGGTAACAGGACATGAAAAACTGTTTTTT.